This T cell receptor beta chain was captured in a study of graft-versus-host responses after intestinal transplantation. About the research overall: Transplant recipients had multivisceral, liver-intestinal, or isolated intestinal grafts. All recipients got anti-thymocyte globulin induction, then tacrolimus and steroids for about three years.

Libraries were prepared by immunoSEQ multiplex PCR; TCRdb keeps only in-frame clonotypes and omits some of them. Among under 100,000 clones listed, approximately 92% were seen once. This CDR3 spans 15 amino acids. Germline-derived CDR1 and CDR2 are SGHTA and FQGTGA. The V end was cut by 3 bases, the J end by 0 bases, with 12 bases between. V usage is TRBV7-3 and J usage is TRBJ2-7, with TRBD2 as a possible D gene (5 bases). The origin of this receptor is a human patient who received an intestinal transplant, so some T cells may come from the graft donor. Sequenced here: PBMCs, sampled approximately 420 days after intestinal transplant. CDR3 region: CASSFASGDSYEQYF. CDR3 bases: TGTGCCAGCAGCTTCGCCAGCGGTGACTCCTACGAGCAGTACTTC.